Listed below are T cell receptor beta chains from one sample, sequenced in a study of somatic mutations in cytotoxic T cells in rheumatoid arthritis. Using immunoSEQ multiplex PCR, the repertoire was profiled, and TCRdb retains in-frame clones only, with some absent. The sample has over 6,500 clones, approximately 70% seen once; the top ten hold roughly 40%. The specimen was CD8+ T cells sorted from blood. These receptors all come from a man aged 35 to 55 in good health. Each CDR3 is given with its conserved first and last residue. The D gene is left open where the match is weak. Clone size is given for some rows only: seen once, a few or many times, or a class if the clone is expanded.

clone size	D gene	V gene	J gene	CDR3 protein	CDR3 DNA
NA	NA	TRBV6-1	TRBJ2-6	CASSEAPGSGANVLTF	TGTGCCAGCAGTGAAGCTCCTGGCTCTGGGGCCAACGTCCTGACTTTC
NA	NA	TRBV29-1	TRBJ2-1	CSVEVVGQSSYNEQFF	TGCAGCGTTGAAGTGGTGGGCCAAAGCTCCTACAATGAGCAGTTCTTC
NA	TRBD1	TRBV5-1	TRBJ2-3	CASSSGQGIDTQYF	TGCGCCAGCAGCTCGGGACAGGGGATAGATACGCAGTATTTT
few	NA	TRBV6-5	TRBJ2-1	CASSSWVYNEQFF	TGTGCCAGCAGTTCCTGGGTGTACAATGAGCAGTTCTTC
few	NA	TRBV28	TRBJ1-1	CASKWFPNTEAFF	TGTGCCAGCAAGTGGTTCCCGAACACTGAAGCTTTCTTT
NA	NA	TRBV6-1	TRBJ2-7	CASTLVGLSYEQYF	TGTGCCAGCACCTTGGTGGGGCTATCCTACGAGCAGTACTTC
few	NA	TRBV11-2	TRBJ2-7	CASSLVAREQYF	TGTGCCAGCAGCTTAGTTGCGCGTGAGCAGTACTTC
large	NA	TRBV27	TRBJ2-7	CASSLRDNSYEQYF	TGTGCCAGCAGTCTCAGGGACAACTCCTACGAGCAGTACTTC
NA	NA	TRBV13	TRBJ2-2	CASSLNIGELFF	TGTGCCAGCAGCTTAAACATTGGGGAGCTGTTTTTT
NA	TRBD2	TRBV18	TRBJ2-1	CASSPLGLAGGNEQFF	TGTGCCAGCTCACCACTTGGACTAGCGGGAGGGAATGAGCAGTTCTTC
NA	NA	TRBV6-6	TRBJ2-3	CASSWGDTQYF	TGTGCCAGCAGCTGGGGGGATACGCAGTATTTT
NA	NA	TRBV7-9	TRBJ1-1	CASSRPNDRNTEAFF	TGTGCCAGCAGCCGCCCCAACGACAGGAACACTGAAGCTTTCTTT
once	NA	TRBV7-2	TRBJ1-2	CAWSGVGYGYTF	TGTGCCTGGTCGGGGGTCGGCTATGGCTACACCTTC
NA	NA	TRBV27	TRBJ2-3	CASSPRPSGTDTQYF	TGTGCCAGCAGTCCCCGTCCCTCTGGCACAGATACGCAGTATTTT
few	TRBD2	TRBV10-1	TRBJ2-2	CASSEIKAGGQTGELFF	TGCGCCAGCAGTGAGATTAAAGCGGGAGGGCAGACCGGGGAGCTGTTTTTT
NA	TRBD2	TRBV19	TRBJ2-1	CASTAGGYNEQFF	TGTGCCAGTACAGCGGGAGGTTACAATGAGCAGTTCTTC
few	NA	TRBV5-4	TRBJ2-7	CASSLGPGSSYEQYF	TGTGCCAGCAGCTTGGGTCCAGGCAGCTCCTACGAGCAGTACTTC
NA	NA	TRBV2	TRBJ2-1	CASSEVPGLGNEQFF	TGTGCCAGCAGTGAAGTCCCAGGGCTCGGCAATGAGCAGTTCTTC
once	NA	TRBV19	TRBJ1-2	CASSTDDQWDYGYTF	TGTGCCAGTAGTACCGATGACCAATGGGACTATGGCTACACCTTC
few	TRBD1	TRBV30	TRBJ2-2	CAWTGGATGELFF	TGTGCCTGGACAGGGGGCGCGACCGGGGAGCTGTTTTTT
NA	TRBD1	TRBV27	TRBJ2-1	CASSPRDSPYNEQFF	TGTGCCAGCTCCCCACGGGACAGTCCCTACAATGAGCAGTTCTTC
NA	TRBD1	TRBV4-1	TRBJ2-7	CASSQTATGTYEQYF	TGCGCCAGCAGCCAGACGGCGACAGGGACCTACGAGCAGTACTTC
NA	NA	TRBV28	TRBJ2-7	CASSSYILSYEQYF	TGTGCCAGCAGTTCCTACATACTCTCCTACGAGCAGTACTTC
NA	NA	TRBV2	TRBJ2-5	CASSGFPGETQYF	TGTGCCAGCAGTGGGTTTCCTGGAGAGACCCAGTACTTC
NA	NA	TRBV4-1	TRBJ2-1	CASSHTDRGEQFF	TGCGCCAGCAGCCATACAGACCGGGGAGAGCAGTTCTTC
NA	TRBD1	TRBV7-2	TRBJ2-2	CASSSTGLNTGELFF	TGTGCCAGCAGCTCGACAGGGCTGAACACCGGGGAGCTGTTTTTT
NA	TRBD2	TRBV6-1	TRBJ2-5	CASSRGLAGETQYF	TGTGCCAGCAGTAGGGGACTAGCTGGGGAGACCCAGTACTTC
NA	TRBD2	TRBV5-4	TRBJ2-1	CASSYGGSYNEQFF	TGTGCCAGCAGCTACGGCGGGAGCTACAATGAGCAGTTCTTC
NA	TRBD1	TRBV7-9	TRBJ2-4	CASAGTENIQYF	TGTGCCAGCGCCGGGACAGAAAACATTCAGTACTTC
NA	NA	TRBV29-1	TRBJ1-2	CSVQGLRYGYTF	TGCAGCGTTCAAGGGCTGCGGTATGGCTACACCTTC
NA	NA	TRBV9	TRBJ2-3	CASSVGQGTSTDTQYF	TGTGCCAGCAGCGTAGGCCAAGGAACTAGCACAGATACGCAGTATTTT
NA	TRBD1	TRBV5-4	TRBJ1-4	CASSDDRVEILFF	TGTGCCAGCAGCGACGACAGGGTGGAGATACTGTTTTTT
NA	TRBD1	TRBV28	TRBJ2-2	CASTWTGGDTGELFF	TGTGCCAGCACTTGGACAGGGGGCGACACCGGGGAGCTGTTTTTT
NA	NA	TRBV5-1	TRBJ1-1	CASSLNLAETEAFF	TGCGCCAGCAGCTTAAATCTGGCGGAAACTGAAGCTTTCTTT
NA	NA	TRBV30	TRBJ1-2	CAWITGSYGYTF	TGTGCCTGGATTACAGGGTCCTATGGCTACACCTTC
NA	NA	TRBV7-6	TRBJ1-5	CASSLVSGFNQPQHF	TGTGCCAGCAGCTTAGTTTCAGGGTTCAATCAGCCCCAGCATTTT
NA	TRBD2	TRBV19	TRBJ2-5	CASSIDPGGRETQYF	TGTGCCAGTAGTATAGATCCGGGAGGCCGGGAGACCCAGTACTTC
NA	NA	TRBV5-5	TRBJ1-2	CASSPGQGFYGYTF	TGTGCCAGCAGCCCAGGCCAGGGCTTCTATGGCTACACCTTC
NA	NA	TRBV27	TRBJ1-2	CASSSLSGESGGYTF	TGTGCCAGCAGCTCCTTGTCCGGGGAGTCAGGTGGCTACACCTTC